The present TCR beta chain was sequenced within a study of graft-versus-host responses after intestinal transplantation. On the study more broadly: The study gave all recipients anti-thymocyte globulin induction, then tacrolimus and steroids for roughly 3 years. Points from the study as a whole: Maximum circulating GvH clone levels tracked with early post-transplant HvG decreases. Subjects displaying graft-donor T cell macrochimerism possessed elevated graft-versus-host to host-versus-graft clonal ratios inside allografts. Recipient bone marrow held GvH clones, some seen earlier in ileum or blood.

This clone was seen only once. Its antigen is unidentified. Produced via immunoSEQ multiplex PCR; TCRdb's table is partial and in-frame only. The sample carries approximately 28,000 clones, more than 85% recorded once. The source material was PBMCs, sampled approximately ten weeks after intestinal transplant. The sequence derives from a human patient who received an intestinal transplant, so some T cells may come from the graft donor.

The CDR3 DNA sequence: TGCGCCAGCAGCCAGCGAGCGGGAGTGACTAGCACAGATACGCAGTATTTT. It specifies CASSQRAGVTSTDTQYF. This chain uses TRBV4-1 with TRBJ2-3; 8 positions match TRBD2. V lost 3 bases, J lost 0 bases, and 8 bases stayed unmatched. Germline V lookup: CDR1 MGHRA, CDR2 YSYEKL. This CDR3 is 17 amino acids long.